These 13 T cell receptor beta chains were sequenced from one sample in a study of cytomegalovirus exposure and HLA in healthy donors. Amplification used 60 Vbeta primers and 13 Jbeta primers. Produced via immunoSEQ multiplex PCR; TCRdb's table is partial and in-frame only. The top ten hold around 0.33% of the sample, which has approximately 270,000 clones, around 80% seen once. The sequenced material came from PBMCs. All receptors derive from a girl aged 2 to 9 in good health and CMV-seronegative.

There are a few counts of this clone. This chain uses TRBV5-4 with TRBJ2-5; D perhaps matches TRBD2 (5 bases). The closer fit of TRBJ2-7 to the DNA end suggests the J call may be wrong. Germline loops: CDR1 SGHNT, CDR2 YYREEE (reference sequence). The CDR3 contains 15 residues. The CDR3 sequence is CASSLAGMRSYEQYF. CDR3 bases: TGTGCCAGCAGCTTGGCCGGGATGCGGTCCTACGAGCAGTACTTC.

This chain connects TRBV5-1 to TRBJ2-7, with 8 bases identical to TRBD2. The CDR3 covers 14 residues. CDR1 SGHRS and CDR2 YFSETQ come from the germline V gene. With V trimmed by 1 base and J by 2 bases, 2 bases remained unmatched. DNA of the CDR3: TGCGCCAGCAGCTTGAGTAGCGGGACCTACGAGCAGTACTTC. It is translated as CASSLSSGTYEQYF.

The chain couples TRBV2 to TRBJ2-7; D remains ambiguous. Per germline, CDR1 SNHLY and CDR2 FYNNEI. V lost 8 bases, J lost 4 bases, and 12 bases lay in between. The CDR3 contains 12 residues. The CDR3 reads CASAELAYEQYF. For the CDR3, the DNA is TGTGCCAGCGCCGAGTTAGCATACGAGCAGTACTTC.

This rearrangement joins TRBV4-1 to TRBJ2-7, with D perhaps matching TRBD1 (6 bases). Germline V gives CDR1 MGHRA, CDR2 YSYEKL. V was pared by 1 base and J by 2 bases, with 12 bases between. The CDR3 consists of 15 residues. The CDR3 nucleotides read TGCGCCAGCAGCCAAGGGGGACATGGAACCTACGAGCAGTACTTC. This encodes CASSQGGHGTYEQYF.

This chain connects TRBV5-1 to TRBJ2-1; 8 bases agree with TRBD2. Germline trimming cut 3 bases from V and 9 bases from J; bases unmatched to any gene: 14. There are 16 residues in the CDR3. Germline V gene sequence: CDR1 SGHRS, CDR2 YFSETQ. The CDR3 nucleotides read TGCGCCAGCAGCTGCACGTTTGCGGGGGGTTGCGGTGAGCAGTTCTTC. It is translated as CASSCTFAGGCGEQFF.

V usage is TRBV4-2 and J usage is TRBJ2-3; D is unresolved. From germline, CDR1 is LGHNA and CDR2 YNFKEQ. CDR3 size: 16 residues. V was trimmed by 1 base and J by 0 bases, leaving 11 bases between them. CDR3 in DNA: TGTGCCAGCAGCCAAGCGTCCTCCTCTAGCACAGATACGCAGTATTTT. Translating gives CASSQASSSSTDTQYF.

A single count supports this clone. The chain recombines TRBV18 with TRBJ1-2; 10 bases align to TRBD1. This CDR3 region has 15 residues. The trim removed 3 bases at V and 4 bases at J, leaving 5 bases unmatched. Germline V gene data show CDR1 as KGHSH and CDR2 as LQKENI. The CDR3 here is CASSPLDRGFYGYTF. CDR3 nucleotides: TGTGCCAGCTCACCCTTGGACAGGGGGTTCTATGGCTACACCTTC.

This clone showed up just a few times. J is TRBJ2-4 and V is TRBV28; possibly TRBD2 for D (7 bases). Trimming took off 4 bases at V and 10 bases at J, with 17 bases between the two ends. CDR3 length: 14 amino acids. Germline assignment: CDR1 MDHEN and CDR2 SYDVKM. CDR3 in amino acids: CASSSRRGAVIQYF. The CDR3 nucleotides read TGTGCCAGCAGTTCCCGTCGGGGGGCAGTTATTCAGTACTTC. Variable domain in full (rest from reference TRBV28 and TRBJ2-4): DVKVTQSSRYLVKRTGEKVFLECVQDMDHENMFWYRQDPGLGLRLIYFSYDVKMKEKGDIPEGYSVSREKKERFSLILESASTNQTSMYLCASSSRRGAVIQYFGAGTRLSVL.

This clone was recorded a few times. Additional DNA sequences in this sample encode the identical CDR3. The chain recombines TRBV6-1 with TRBJ1-1; 8 positions match TRBD1. Germline values: CDR1 MNHNS, CDR2 SASEGT. The CDR3 sequence is 14 residues long. Losses at the gene ends were 3 bases for V and 3 bases for J; bases not matched to a gene: 3. The CDR3 DNA sequence: TGTGCCAGCAGTGAGGACAGGGCCTACACTGAAGCTTTCTTT. This codes for CASSEDRAYTEAFF.

The chain employs TRBV7-2 and TRBJ1-5; TRBD1 aligns across 7 bases. The CDR3 length is 15 residues. The V and J ends lost 5 bases and 3 bases, in that order; junction bases with no gene match: 7. CDR1 is SGHTA, CDR2 FQGNSA, per germline. This CDR3 reads CASSISGTDNQPQHF. In DNA form, the CDR3 reads TGTGCCAGCAGCATATCCGGGACAGACAATCAGCCCCAGCATTTT.

The chain combines TRBV6-6 with TRBJ2-7; a weak D match, TRBD2 (5 bases). Germline V gene sequence: CDR1 MNHNY, CDR2 SVGAGI (reference sequence). The V and J ends lost 2 bases and 3 bases respectively, with 8 bases between them. The CDR3 has 13 residues. CDR3 sequence: CASSYGGLYEQYF. DNA of the CDR3: TGTGCCAGCAGTTACGGAGGCCTCTACGAGCAGTACTTC.

J is TRBJ2-3 and V is TRBV30, with TRBD2 matching over 13 bases. Trimming at V came to 3 bases and at J to 2 bases, leaving 5 bases not matched to a gene. Germline loops: CDR1 GTSNPN, CDR2 SVGIG (reference sequence). The CDR3 covers 16 residues. The CDR3 region is CAWSPGLAGDTDTQYF. DNA of the CDR3: TGTGCCTGGAGCCCAGGACTAGCGGGAGACACAGATACGCAGTATTTT.

This chain connects TRBV6-4 to TRBJ2-1; D perhaps matches TRBD1 (6 bases). The CDR3 sequence is 15 residues long. The V end lost 3 bases, the J end lost 7 bases, and 16 bases lay between the germline ends. Germline assignment: CDR1 MRHNA and CDR2 SNTAGT. This chain's CDR3 is CASSDQPAGANEQFF. The CDR3 coding sequence is TGTGCCAGCAGTGATCAGCCAGCAGGGGCAAATGAGCAGTTCTTC.